One sample yielded the 19 T cell receptor beta chains listed below, sequenced in a study of neoadjuvant anti-PD-1 for oral cavity cancer. TCRdb keeps only in-frame clones here, not all; method: immunoSEQ multiplex PCR. This sample has about 17,000 clones; 67% occur once, and the top ten carry over 2%. The starting material was PBMCs, obtained before nivolumab (anti-PD-1) treatment. These receptors were obtained from a person aged 40-85 years with oral cavity squamous cell carcinoma.

The chain carries TRBV29-1 and TRBJ2-5; no clear D gene. Trimming stripped 7 bases from V and 3 bases from J, with 18 bases between. This CDR3 is 14 amino acids long. Germline loops: CDR1 SQVTM, CDR2 ANQGSEA. CDR3 amino acids: CSGIPGEVKETQYF. The CDR3 DNA reads TGCAGCGGGATTCCCGGTGAGGTTAAAGAGACCCAGTACTTC.

A few counts support this clone. The genes are TRBV2 and TRBJ2-7, with D possibly being TRBD1 (5 bases). V lost 5 bases and J lost 0, with 8 bases in between. Germline CDR1 SNHLY, CDR2 FYNNEI. The CDR3 runs 13 residues. In DNA, the CDR3 is TGTGCCAGCAGTCCCAGGGACTCCTACGAGCAGTACTTC. Protein sequence: CASSPRDSYEQYF.

The sample holds a few counts of this clone. The chain employs TRBV9 and TRBJ2-3; 9 nucleotides align to TRBD1. V lost 4 bases to trimming and J lost 3 bases; unmatched junction nucleotides: 9. Germline V lookup: CDR1 SGDLS, CDR2 YYNGEE. The CDR3 is 16 amino acids. CDR3 sequence: CASSSGQGRGTDTQYF. The DNA of the CDR3 is TGTGCCAGCAGCTCAGGACAGGGGAGAGGTACAGATACGCAGTATTTT.

This clone was counted between two and nine times. The CDR3 protein is CASSTRDRNTEAFF. In DNA form, the CDR3 reads TGTGCCAGTAGTACTCGGGACAGAAACACTGAAGCTTTCTTT. The chain joins TRBV19 to TRBJ1-1, with 7 bases lining up with TRBD1. The CDR3 length is 14 residues. V lost 4 bases to trimming and J lost 2 bases; unmatched junction nucleotides: 4. Germline V gene sequence: CDR1 LNHDA, CDR2 SQIVND (reference sequence).

V is TRBV9 and J is TRBJ2-1, with TRBD2 as a possible D gene (5 bases). The V end was cut by 0 bases, the J end by 9 bases, with 22 bases between. This CDR3 comprises 17 residues. CDR1 is SGDLS and CDR2 is YYNGEE in the germline V gene. CDR3 amino acids: CASSVDPLASGLREQFF. The CDR3 coding sequence is TGTGCCAGCAGCGTAGACCCTCTAGCCAGTGGGTTGCGTGAGCAGTTCTTC.

In this sample, this clone turned up once. This chain's CDR3 is CASSVRQTGNGTRGYTF. The DNA of the CDR3 is TGTGCCAGCAGCGTACGCCAAACAGGGAATGGAACTCGTGGCTACACCTTC. V is TRBV7-9 and J is TRBJ1-2; tentative D call: TRBD1 (6 bases). V lost 5 bases, J lost 7 bases, and 26 bases lay in between. CDR1 and CDR2 (germline): SEHNR, FQNEAQ (reference sequence). The length of the CDR3 is 17 residues.

This clone was counted only a few times. This chain uses TRBV6-5 with TRBJ2-7, with D possibly called TRBD1 or TRBD2 (5 bases each). The CDR3 consists of 14 residues. The V gene's germline CDR1 is MNHEY and CDR2 SVGAGI. Trimming removed 2 bases from V and 3 bases from J, with 11 bases in between. This chain's CDR3 is CASSYHRDGYEQYF. CDR3 DNA sequence: TGTGCCAGCAGTTACCACCGGGACGGCTACGAGCAGTACTTC.

The chain is built from TRBV2 and TRBJ1-5, with 7 bases matching TRBD1. CDR3 length: 15 amino acids. Germline trimming cut 6 bases from V and 9 bases from J; bases unmatched to any gene: 14. Germline V gene lookup returns CDR1 SNHLY and CDR2 FYNNEI. The CDR3 sequence is CASRATGMESGPQHF. The CDR3 nucleotides read TGTGCCAGCAGAGCGACAGGGATGGAATCAGGGCCCCAGCATTTT.

The chain is built from TRBV6-5 and TRBJ2-3, with TRBD2 matching over 7 bases. The CDR3 sequence is 14 residues long. The germline CDR1 and CDR2 sequences are MNHEY and SVGAGI. V trimming: 6 bases; J trimming: 5 bases; junction bases outside the gene matches: 8. CDR3 coding DNA: TGTGCCAGCAGAAGACTAGCTGAGAGAGATACGCAGTATTTT. Translation gives CASRRLAERDTQYF.

The V gene is TRBV5-1, the J gene TRBJ2-5; 10 nucleotides agree with TRBD2. CDR1 SGHRS and CDR2 YFSETQ come from the germline V gene. This CDR3 is built from 16 residues. V was pared by 4 bases and J by 5 bases, with 11 bases of the junction left unmatched. The CDR3 here is CASSQLTSGPKETQYF. The CDR3 DNA reads TGCGCCAGCAGCCAATTGACTAGCGGGCCGAAGGAGACCCAGTACTTC.

The chain joins TRBV6-5 to TRBJ1-4, with TRBD1 as a possible D gene (6 bases). V lost 6 bases and J lost 0, with 8 bases in between. This CDR3 is 14 amino acids long. The V gene's germline CDR1 is MNHEY and CDR2 SVGAGI. CDR3 coding DNA: TGTGCCAGCAGCTACAGGGCAACTAATGAAAAACTGTTTTTT. Translation gives CASSYRATNEKLFF.

V usage is TRBV6-1 and J usage is TRBJ2-1; TRBD2 matches at 9 bases. V shed 6 bases and J 2 bases; nucleotides not matched to a gene: 5. The germline V gene encodes CDR1 MNHNS and CDR2 SASEGT. CDR3 length equals 15 residues. The CDR3: CASRAREGPYNEQFF. The DNA of the CDR3 is TGTGCCAGCAGGGCGCGGGAGGGCCCCTACAATGAGCAGTTCTTC.

The chain uses TRBV5-6 and TRBJ1-1; possibly TRBD1 for D (5 bases). With 4 bases removed from V and 3 bases from J, the gap between germline ends came to 13 bases. Germline CDR1 reads SGHDT; CDR2 reads YYEEEE. The CDR3 contains 14 residues. This chain's CDR3 is CASSRRVGDTEAFF. The CDR3 bases are TGTGCCAGCAGCCGCAGGGTTGGAGACACTGAAGCTTTCTTT. The whole variable domain, filled in from reference TRBV5-6 and TRBJ1-1, reads DAGVTQSPTHLIKTRGQQVTLRCSPKSGHDTVSWYQQALGQGPQFIFQYYEEEERQRGNFPDRFSGHQFPNYSSELNVNALLLGDSALYLCASSRRVGDTEAFFGQGTRLTVV.

The sample holds one count of this clone. The chain's CDR3 is CASSLRETQYF. The CDR3 DNA reads TGTGCCAGCAGCTTGAGAGAGACCCAGTACTTC. This chain links TRBV5-6 with TRBJ2-5; D is uncertain. The CDR3 is 11 residues long. Germline V gene sequence: CDR1 SGHDT, CDR2 YYEEEE. The V and J ends lost 1 base and 4 bases respectively, with 2 bases between them.

This clone was seen only a few times. J is TRBJ1-5 and V is TRBV19, with D perhaps matching TRBD1 (5 bases). The germline V gene has CDR1 LNHDA and CDR2 SQIVND (reference sequence). V lost 7 bases to trimming and J lost 4 bases, with 20 bases between them. The CDR3 sequence is 16 residues long. CDR3 sequence: CASTPLGGVRNQPQHF. The CDR3 DNA sequence: TGTGCCAGTACCCCCCTCGGGGGAGTTAGGAATCAGCCCCAGCATTTT.

The chain carries TRBV7-8 and TRBJ2-1; weak D call: TRBD2 (5 bases). Germline V lookup: CDR1 SGHVS, CDR2 FQNEAQ. Trimming removed 0 bases from V and 6 bases from J, with 12 bases in between. This CDR3 region has 15 residues. CDR3 sequence: CASSLALAVVNEQFF. In DNA, the CDR3 is TGTGCCAGCAGCTTAGCGCTAGCCGTAGTCAATGAGCAGTTCTTC.

A single count supports this clone. The chain links TRBV5-1 to TRBJ2-5; 9 bases align to TRBD1. This CDR3 region has 15 residues. J lost 5 bases, V lost 2 bases, and 7 bases had no gene match. CDR1 is SGHRS and CDR2 is YFSETQ in the germline V gene. The CDR3 DNA sequence: TGCGCCAGCAGCTTTACAGGGGGCGCGGTGGAGACCCAGTACTTC. Its translation: CASSFTGGAVETQYF. Filled out from reference TRBV5-1 and TRBJ2-5, the complete variable domain reads KAGVTQTPRYLIKTRGQQVTLSCSPISGHRSVSWYQQTPGQGLQFLFEYFSETQRNKGNFPGRFSGRQFSNSRSEMNVSTLELGDSALYLCASSFTGGAVETQYFGPGTRLLVL.

This chain joins TRBV13 and TRBJ2-3; a weak D match, TRBD2 (5 bases). CDR3 length equals 17 residues. Trimming took off 0 bases at V and 1 base at J, with 14 bases between the two ends. CDR1 is PRHDT, CDR2 FYEKMQ, per germline (reference sequence). The CDR3 protein is CASSLGASRVGTDTQYF. DNA of the CDR3: TGTGCCAGCAGCTTAGGTGCTAGCCGGGTCGGCACAGATACGCAGTATTTT.

This chain joins TRBV30 and TRBJ1-4; TRBD1 matches 8 bases. The CDR3 is made up of 15 amino acids. Unmatched junction bases numbered 11, after V lost 0 bases and J lost 11 bases. The germline CDR1 and CDR2 sequences are GTSNPN and SVGIG (reference sequence). The CDR3 sequence is CAWSVLDTGGFKLFF. In DNA form, the CDR3 reads TGTGCCTGGAGTGTACTCGATACAGGGGGTTTTAAACTGTTTTTT. The complete variable domain, with remaining parts taken from reference TRBV30 and TRBJ1-4, reads SQTIHQWPATLVQPVGSPLSLECTVEGTSNPNLYWYRQAAGRGLQLLFYSVGIGQISSEVPQNLSASRPQDRQFILSSKKLLLSDSGFYLCAWSVLDTGGFKLFFGSGTQLSVL.